The 21 T cell receptor beta chains below come from one sample, sequenced in a study of blood T cell repertoires in COVID-19. The method was immunoSEQ multiplex PCR; TCRdb's version includes in-frame clones alone and lacks a portion of them. The profile shows some 390,000 clones, approximately 91% of them singletons. The sample was peripheral blood. The receptor set was obtained from a woman in her thirties or forties with COVID-19, enrolled during active disease.

This rearrangement joins TRBV15 to TRBJ1-3; possibly TRBD1 for D (6 bases). Trimming removed 11 bases at V and 0 bases at J, with 14 bases between. CDR3 length: 14 amino acids. Per germline, CDR1 LNHNV and CDR2 YYDKDF (reference sequence). The CDR3 nucleotides read TGTGCCGTACAGGGAGACCTCTCTGGAAACACCATATATTTT. As protein: CAVQGDLSGNTIYF.

The chain is built from TRBV4-2 and TRBJ2-7, with D unresolved. The V and J ends lost 2 bases and 0 bases respectively, with 8 bases between them. Germline CDR1 and CDR2: LGHNA and YNFKEQ. This CDR3 is built from 14 residues. The CDR3, as DNA: TGTGCCAGCAGCCAACTCCTAGGCTCCTACGAGCAGTACTTC. This codes for CASSQLLGSYEQYF.

The rearrangement links TRBV10-2 to TRBJ1-3; the D is unclear. This CDR3 contains 14 residues. The ends were cut back, 2 bases at V and 2 bases at J, with 7 bases in the middle. The germline CDR1 and CDR2 sequences are WSHSY and SAAADI. The CDR3 nucleotides read TGCGCCAGCAGTGAGGTGGCAGCTGGAAACACCATATATTTT. This gives the protein CASSEVAAGNTIYF.

V usage is TRBV12-3 or TRBV12-4 and J usage is TRBJ1-2; a possible D gene is TRBD1 (5 bases). Trimming left V 6 bases short and J 5 bases short, with 13 bases between. This CDR3 has 13 residues. CDR3 DNA sequence: TGTGCCAGCAGCCTCGGGGGAGTGTATGGCTACACCTTC. This gives the protein CASSLGGVYGYTF.

The chain is built from TRBV15 and TRBJ2-7; D possibly corresponds to TRBD1 (6 bases). V was cut by 5 bases and J by 0 bases, with 17 bases left in between. CDR1 and CDR2 from the germline V gene are LNHNV and YYDKDF (reference sequence). CDR3 size: 16 residues. The CDR3 DNA reads TGTGCCACCAGCGGAAAAGACCGGGACAACTCCTACGAGCAGTACTTC. Its translation: CATSGKDRDNSYEQYF. The entire variable domain, with the rest obtained from reference TRBV15 and TRBJ2-7, is as follows: DAMVIQNPRYQVTQFGKPVTLSCSQTLNHNVMYWYQQKSSQAPKLLFHYYDKDFNNEADTPDNFQSRRPNTSFCFLDIRSPGLGDTAMYLCATSGKDRDNSYEQYFGPGTRLTVT.

A single count supports this clone. The chain recombines TRBV5-1 with TRBJ2-7, with TRBD2 matching 8 bases. Germline V gene lookup returns CDR1 SGHRS and CDR2 YFSETQ. V shed 2 bases and J 4 bases; nucleotides not matched to a gene: 8. The CDR3 spans 15 residues. CDR3 sequence reads: CASSLSLAGLYEQYF. In nucleotides, the CDR3 is TGCGCCAGCAGCTTATCGCTAGCGGGTTTGTACGAGCAGTACTTC.

This clone was counted a few times. The chain carries TRBV5-6 and TRBJ1-1; D uncertain. The CDR3 totals 13 residues. V was clipped by 1 base and J by 4 bases, with 8 bases between them. Germline V gene sequence: CDR1 SGHDT, CDR2 YYEEEE. This CDR3 is CASSLPISTEAFF. DNA of the CDR3: TGTGCCAGCAGCTTGCCAATTAGCACTGAAGCTTTCTTT.

The count of this clone is one. The chain combines TRBV29-1 with TRBJ1-2, with 8 bases lining up with TRBD1. The CDR3 is made up of 13 amino acids. The germline gives CDR1 SQVTM, CDR2 ANQGSEA. The J segment lost 9 bases and the V segment lost 4 bases, leaving 10 bases of the junction unmatched. CDR3 in DNA: TGCAGCGTTGCGGACAGGGATGTCGTTCGCTACACCTTC. This sequence encodes CSVADRDVVRYTF.

Details on this clone: The junction and the germline gene differ at one end; a read error may be behind it. The V gene is TRBV18, the J gene TRBJ1-6; D is undetermined. Germline CDR1 and CDR2: KGHSH and LQKENI. This CDR3 region has 15 residues. CDR3: CASSPIEGYSSPLHF. CDR3 coding DNA: TGTGCCAGCTCACCGATTGAGGGCTATAGTTCACCCCTCCACTTT.

The chain is built from TRBV10-2 and TRBJ1-2; a weak D match, TRBD1 (5 bases). The V gene lost 6 bases and the J gene lost 3 bases, with 11 bases spanning the gap. The CDR3 extends over 13 amino acids. Looked up from germline, CDR1 is WSHSY and CDR2 is SAAADI. CDR3 in DNA: TGCGCCAGCAGCCCAGGGCGCGACTATGGCTACACCTTC. Protein sequence: CASSPGRDYGYTF.

This clone appeared once. The identical CDR3 is also encoded by other nucleotide sequences in the sample. This chain joins TRBV28 and TRBJ1-2; D unresolved. Germline V CDR1 and CDR2: MDHEN, SYDVKM. Trimming left V 5 bases short and J 2 bases short, with 3 bases between. The CDR3 loop spans 11 amino acids. The CDR3 sequence is CASSRNYGYTF. The CDR3 DNA reads as TGTGCCAGCAGTCGGAACTATGGCTACACCTTC.

The chain links TRBV7-2 to TRBJ1-5, with 7 bases aligning to TRBD1. Germline V lookup: CDR1 SGHTA, CDR2 FQGNSA. CDR3 size: 15 residues. V lost 1 base and J lost 3; bases outside the gene matches: 3. CDR3 protein: CASSLVRGNNQPQHF. In DNA form, the CDR3 reads TGTGCCAGCAGCTTAGTCAGGGGGAACAATCAGCCCCAGCATTTT.

A few counts support this clone. V is TRBV12-5 and J is TRBJ1-3; no clear D. Germline assignment: CDR1 LGHNT and CDR2 FRNRAP. The V gene lost 3 bases and the J gene lost 9 bases, with 9 bases spanning the gap. The CDR3 spans 12 residues. The CDR3 DNA sequence: TGTGCTAGTGGTTTACCGGGGTCCACCATATATTTT. Residues: CASGLPGSTIYF.

The chain combines TRBV28 with TRBJ2-2; TRBD2 matches at 7 bases. The CDR3 spans 14 residues. V trimming: 7 bases; J trimming: 2 bases; junction bases outside the gene matches: 4. Germline CDR1 and CDR2: MDHEN and SYDVKM. CDR3 residues: CASIREANTGELFF. The DNA for the CDR3 is TGTGCCAGCATCCGGGAGGCTAACACCGGGGAGCTGTTTTTT.

The V gene is TRBV9, the J gene TRBJ2-7; TRBD2 agrees at 10 bases. The CDR3 runs to 15 residues. V was pared by 0 bases and J by 3 bases, with 3 bases of the junction left unmatched. Germline CDR1 and CDR2: SGDLS and YYNGEE. CDR3 amino acids: CASSVELAGHYEQYF. CDR3 sequence (DNA): TGTGCCAGCAGCGTAGAACTAGCGGGACACTACGAGCAGTACTTC.

This clone occurred once. The junction does not match germline at one end; this may be a read error. This rearrangement joins TRBV6-1 to TRBJ1-3, with 8 bases matching TRBD1. The CDR3 extends over 12 amino acids. Germline loops: CDR1 MNHNS, CDR2 SASEGT. CDR3 in DNA: TGTGCCAGCAGTGAAGTGGGGACAGGACTCCATTTT. The encoded protein is CASSEVGTGLHF.

DNA of the CDR3: TGTGCCAGCAGCTTATGGACAGGGAACACTGAAGCTTTCTTT. This translates into CASSLWTGNTEAFF. The V gene is TRBV7-8, the J gene TRBJ1-1; TRBD1 aligns across 7 bases. The ends lost 2 bases at V and 1 base at J; junction bases unmatched: 1. The germline gives CDR1 SGHVS, CDR2 FQNEAQ. This CDR3 has 14 amino acids.

The chain combines TRBV30 with TRBJ1-6; D may be TRBD1 (6 bases). The CDR3 is 16 residues long. V was cut by 2 bases and J by 9 bases, with 20 bases left in between. Germline lookup yields CDR1 GTSNPN and CDR2 SVGIG (reference sequence). The DNA for the CDR3 is TGTGCCTGGAGTCGGGACAATATTGGGGTGGGTTCACCCCTCCACTTT. Encoded protein: CAWSRDNIGVGSPLHF. The whole variable domain, remainder taken from reference TRBV30 and TRBJ1-6, is SQTIHQWPATLVQPVGSPLSLECTVEGTSNPNLYWYRQAAGRGLQLLFYSVGIGQISSEVPQNLSASRPQDRQFILSSKKLLLSDSGFYLCAWSRDNIGVGSPLHFGNGTRLTVT.

The gene calls are TRBV7-9 and TRBJ2-3, with 8 bases fitting TRBD1. V shed 6 bases and J 4 bases; nucleotides not matched to a gene: 9. The CDR3 has 15 residues. The germline gives CDR1 SEHNR, CDR2 FQNEAQ (reference sequence). The CDR3 sequence is CASSPGQGRSDTQYF. In nucleotides, the CDR3 is TGTGCCAGCAGTCCCGGACAGGGTCGTTCAGATACGCAGTATTTT.

The chain employs TRBV6-6 and TRBJ1-2; 7 nucleotides align to TRBD1. The germline gives CDR1 MNHNY, CDR2 SVGAGI (reference sequence). The V segment lost 7 bases and the J segment 4 bases; nucleotides outside the gene matches: 9. The length of the CDR3 is 14 residues. CDR3 coding DNA: TGTGCCAGCACCCGACAGGGTCCTCTCTATGGCTACACCTTC. This gives the protein CASTRQGPLYGYTF.

This clone was observed a handful of times. J is TRBJ1-4 and V is TRBV28, with D possibly matching TRBD1 (6 bases). V lost 3 bases and J 8 bases, leaving 10 bases between the germline ends. Germline loops: CDR1 MDHEN, CDR2 SYDVKM. CDR3 size: 13 residues. CDR3 bases: TGTGCCAGCAGTTTCACAGGGAAGGAAAAACTGTTTTTT. This translates into CASSFTGKEKLFF.